The rows below give T cell receptor beta chains drawn from one sample of a study of vaccination and CD4 T cells after COVID-19. In TCRdb, the PCR reads were re-called with MiXCR into one record per CDR3 protein. The table includes several thousand distinct CDR3 sequences, roughly 44% detected once. For these TCRs, the target antigens are not known. Sequencing used CD4+ T cells from blood, cultured in vitro. These receptors were taken from a human donor in good health. Each CDR3 is given with its conserved first and last residue. Each record gives: V gene, D gene, J gene, clone size, CDR3 protein, CDR3 DNA. A D gene is named only where the DNA matches it firmly. Expanded clones are given a class, and other clones once, few, many or no size at all.

v_gene: TRBV20-1
d_gene: NA
j_gene: TRBJ2-7
abundance: few
CDR3aa: CSAILGAYEQYF
CDR3nt: TGCAGTGCGATTCTGGGGGCCTACGAGCAGTACTTC

v_gene: TRBV2
d_gene: NA
j_gene: TRBJ2-7
abundance: NA
CDR3aa: CASSVGGKSYEQYF
CDR3nt: TGTGCCAGCAGTGTCGGGGGCAAGTCCTACGAGCAGTACTTC

v_gene: TRBV6-1
d_gene: TRBD1
j_gene: TRBJ1-2
abundance: few
CDR3aa: CASSEGQGAWYGYTF
CDR3nt: TGTGCCAGCAGTGAGGGACAGGGGGCTTGGTATGGCTACACCTTC

v_gene: TRBV29-1
d_gene: NA
j_gene: TRBJ1-4
abundance: once
CDR3aa: CSVRGRREKLFF
CDR3nt: TGCAGCGTCAGGGGAAGGCGAGAAAAACTGTTTTTT

v_gene: TRBV27
d_gene: NA
j_gene: TRBJ1-2
abundance: few
CDR3aa: CASSLGVGPNYGYTF
CDR3nt: TGTGCCAGCAGTTTAGGCGTGGGGCCGAACTATGGCTACACCTTC

v_gene: TRBV12-2
d_gene: NA
j_gene: TRBJ1-5
abundance: NA
CDR3aa: CASRLVSGGLCNQPQHF
CDR3nt: TGTGCAAGTCGCTTAGTCTCAGGGGGCCTTTGCAATCAGCCCCAGCATTTT

v_gene: TRBV7-3
d_gene: TRBD1
j_gene: TRBJ2-2
abundance: few
CDR3aa: CASSTGTGAAGELFF
CDR3nt: TGTGCCAGCAGTACCGGGACAGGGGCGGCCGGGGAGCTGTTTTTT

v_gene: TRBV6-4
d_gene: TRBD2
j_gene: TRBJ2-3
abundance: once
CDR3aa: CASSDSRGGGTDTQYF
CDR3nt: TGTGCCAGCAGTGACTCCCGGGGGGGCGGCACAGATACGCAGTATTTT

v_gene: TRBV2
d_gene: TRBD2
j_gene: TRBJ2-5
abundance: NA
CDR3aa: CASKMASGGAVQETQYF
CDR3nt: TGTGCCAGCAAAATGGCTAGCGGGGGGGCCGTCCAAGAGACCCAGTACTTC

v_gene: TRBV20-1
d_gene: NA
j_gene: TRBJ2-1
abundance: NA
CDR3aa: CSARASWNEQFF
CDR3nt: TGCAGTGCTAGAGCTTCATGGAATGAGCAGTTCTTC